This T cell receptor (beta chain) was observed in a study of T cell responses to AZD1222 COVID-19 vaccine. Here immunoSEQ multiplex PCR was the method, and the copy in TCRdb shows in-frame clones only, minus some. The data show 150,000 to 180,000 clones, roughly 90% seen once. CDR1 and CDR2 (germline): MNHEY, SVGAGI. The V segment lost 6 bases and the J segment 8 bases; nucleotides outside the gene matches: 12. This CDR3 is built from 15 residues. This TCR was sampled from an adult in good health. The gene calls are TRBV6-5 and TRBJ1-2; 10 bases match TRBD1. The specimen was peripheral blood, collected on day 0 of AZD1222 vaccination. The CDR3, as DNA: TGTGCCAGCAGAATTACCCAGGGACAGGGGTTGGGCTACACCTTC. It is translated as CASRITQGQGLGYTF.